These T cell receptor beta chains were read from a single sample in a study of blood T cell repertoires in COVID-19. Here immunoSEQ multiplex PCR was the method, and the copy in TCRdb shows in-frame clones only, minus some. The top ten hold approximately 7.1% of the sample, which has approximately 160,000 clones, 84% seen once. The sample was peripheral blood. All receptors come from a woman between 45 and 60 years old in a cohort sampled during active or convalescent COVID-19. Each CDR3 is given with its conserved first and last residue. Not all rows give a size; the values are once, few, many and, for expanded clones, a class.

CDR3aa: CASRSGGGTAYNEQFF
abundance: NA
j_gene: TRBJ2-1
v_gene: TRBV5-4

CDR3aa: CASSLASSGQQETQYF
abundance: NA
j_gene: TRBJ2-5
v_gene: TRBV5-1

CDR3aa: CASSLTRSTDTQYF
abundance: NA
j_gene: TRBJ2-3
v_gene: TRBV7-3

CDR3aa: CASSEQQGLYTGELFF
abundance: once
j_gene: TRBJ2-2
v_gene: TRBV11-2

CDR3aa: CASSSQNTIYF
abundance: NA
j_gene: TRBJ1-3
v_gene: TRBV9

CDR3aa: CATSDGIPGTGYGYTF
abundance: once
j_gene: TRBJ1-2
v_gene: TRBV24-1

CDR3aa: CASSPNSYSGNTIYF
abundance: NA
j_gene: TRBJ1-3
v_gene: TRBV18

CDR3aa: CASSIGSTGMAYGYTF
abundance: once
j_gene: TRBJ1-2
v_gene: TRBV19

CDR3aa: CASSPTGGFNEKLFF
abundance: NA
j_gene: TRBJ1-4
v_gene: TRBV7-9

CDR3aa: CSCQVGSYREQYF
abundance: NA
j_gene: TRBJ2-7
v_gene: TRBV29-1

CDR3aa: CASSRGSYEQYF
abundance: NA
j_gene: TRBJ2-7
v_gene: TRBV12-3/TRBV12-4

CDR3aa: CAWATDRAGNTIYF
abundance: NA
j_gene: TRBJ1-3
v_gene: TRBV30

CDR3aa: CASSLDFRGTQPQHF
abundance: NA
j_gene: TRBJ1-5
v_gene: TRBV11-2

CDR3aa: CASSLETVRRGNTEAFF
abundance: NA
j_gene: TRBJ1-1
v_gene: TRBV11-3

CDR3aa: CASSALPPYGYTF
abundance: NA
j_gene: TRBJ1-2
v_gene: TRBV25-1

CDR3aa: CSASETGRWGYGYTF
abundance: NA
j_gene: TRBJ1-2
v_gene: TRBV20-1

CDR3aa: CASSSTHLNTEAFF
abundance: NA
j_gene: TRBJ1-1
v_gene: TRBV7-3

CDR3aa: CATSDGTGLLYSPLHF
abundance: NA
j_gene: TRBJ1-6
v_gene: TRBV15

CDR3aa: CARPLEVVETEAFF
abundance: NA
j_gene: TRBJ1-1
v_gene: TRBV19

CDR3aa: CASSLQPGGGGDTQYF
abundance: NA
j_gene: TRBJ2-3
v_gene: TRBV7-2

CDR3aa: CASSTPGAFGTGELFF
abundance: NA
j_gene: TRBJ2-2
v_gene: TRBV6-6

CDR3aa: CASSQAGDAQYF
abundance: NA
j_gene: TRBJ2-3
v_gene: TRBV4-1

CDR3aa: CASSQDTGGLYNEQFF
abundance: NA
j_gene: TRBJ2-1
v_gene: TRBV4-1

CDR3aa: CASSELAGGLNEQFF
abundance: once
j_gene: TRBJ2-1
v_gene: TRBV10-1

CDR3aa: CASSLGGTSNTDTQYF
abundance: NA
j_gene: TRBJ2-3
v_gene: TRBV5-1

CDR3aa: CASSIGGNEQYF
abundance: NA
j_gene: TRBJ2-7
v_gene: TRBV19

CDR3aa: CSATVTEQFF
abundance: NA
j_gene: TRBJ2-1
v_gene: TRBV29-1

CDR3aa: CASSGQDTNEKLFF
abundance: NA
j_gene: TRBJ1-4
v_gene: TRBV5-5

CDR3aa: CASSFGQGPAGYTF
abundance: few
j_gene: TRBJ1-2
v_gene: TRBV7-9